Listed below are T cell receptor beta chains from one sample, sequenced in a study of T-cell memory formation after mild COVID-19. From the 5' RACE reads, TCRdb called clonotypes with MiXCR, one entry per CDR3 protein. The sample holds about 190,000 distinct CDR3 sequences, over 20% seen once. Sequencing was carried out using PBMCs or a T cell subset sorted from them (not recorded which). The receptors shown here come from an adult woman who had mild COVID-19 (a few samples of this study predate the infection). Cell type and time point are not known. Each CDR3 is given with its conserved first and last residue. D genes are given only for firm matches. Size tells how often a clone was seen (once, few, many) or the class of an expanded clone, and some rows leave it out.

D gene	J gene	clone size	V gene	CDR3 protein	CDR3 DNA
TRBD1	TRBJ2-7	few	TRBV7-6	CASSLARGGGYEQYF	TGTGCCAGCAGCTTAGCGCGAGGGGGCGGCTACGAGCAGTACTTC
-	TRBJ2-1	-	TRBV29-1	CSVGGEGQGGINEQFF	TGCAGCGTTGGGGGGGAAGGGCAGGGAGGAATCAATGAGCAGTTCTTC
TRBD1	TRBJ2-3	-	TRBV7-2	CASSWGQHTDTQYF	TGTGCCAGCAGCTGGGGACAGCACACAGATACGCAGTATTTT
-	TRBJ1-2	few	TRBV19	CASTDSIGYTF	TGTGCCAGTACTGACAGTATAGGCTACACCTTC
-	TRBJ2-3	few	TRBV10-3	CAISETSRDTVAGDTQYF	TGTGCCATCAGTGAAACCTCTCGGGACACCGTAGCCGGAGATACGCAGTATTTT
TRBD1	TRBJ1-1	few	TRBV7-3	CASSWTGGDTEAFF	TGTGCCAGCAGCTGGACAGGAGGGGACACTGAAGCTTTCTTT
TRBD2	TRBJ2-1	few	TRBV9	CASSAERGGRNEQFF	TGTGCCAGCAGCGCAGAGCGGGGGGGCCGAAATGAGCAGTTCTTC
TRBD2	TRBJ2-3	few	TRBV7-6	CASSLAASGSPDTQYF	TGTGCCAGCAGCTTAGCGGCTAGCGGGAGCCCAGATACGCAGTATTTT
TRBD1	TRBJ1-1	-	TRBV4-1	CASSQEWPGQGTEAFF	TGCGCCAGCAGCCAAGAATGGCCGGGACAGGGTACTGAAGCTTTCTTT
-	TRBJ2-1	few	TRBV4-2	CASSQDGSQGFEQFF	TGTGCCAGCAGCCAAGATGGATCACAGGGATTTGAGCAGTTCTTC
-	TRBJ1-1	many	TRBV7-9	CASSLVVGFAEAFF	TGTGCCAGCAGCTTAGTAGTAGGGTTCGCTGAAGCTTTCTTT
TRBD1	TRBJ1-2	few	TRBV29-1	CSDRDRENYGYTF	TGCAGCGATCGGGACAGGGAGAACTATGGCTACACCTTC
TRBD1	TRBJ2-5	-	TRBV5-1	CASSLGTGEETQYF	TGCGCCAGCAGCTTGGGGACAGGGGAAGAGACCCAGTACTTC
-	TRBJ2-7	-	TRBV6-5	CASSYGIKGEQYF	TGTGCCAGCAGTTACGGGATTAAGGGGGAGCAGTACTTC